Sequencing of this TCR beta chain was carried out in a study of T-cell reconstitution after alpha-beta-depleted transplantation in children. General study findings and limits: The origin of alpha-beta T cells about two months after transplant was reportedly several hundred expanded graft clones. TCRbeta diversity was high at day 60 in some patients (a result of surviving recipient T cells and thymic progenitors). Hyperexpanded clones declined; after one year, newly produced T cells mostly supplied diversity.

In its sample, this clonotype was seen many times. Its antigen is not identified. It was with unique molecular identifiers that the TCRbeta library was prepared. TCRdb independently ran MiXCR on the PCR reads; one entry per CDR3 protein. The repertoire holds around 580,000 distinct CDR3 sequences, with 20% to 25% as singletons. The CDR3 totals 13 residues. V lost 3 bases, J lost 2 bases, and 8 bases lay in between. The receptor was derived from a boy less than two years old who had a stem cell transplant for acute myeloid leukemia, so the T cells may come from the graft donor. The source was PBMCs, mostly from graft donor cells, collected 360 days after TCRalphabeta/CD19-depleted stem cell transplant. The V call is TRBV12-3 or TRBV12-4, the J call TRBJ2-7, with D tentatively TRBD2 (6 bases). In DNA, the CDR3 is TGTGCCAGCAGTTTGGAGGGCCCCTACGAGCAGTACTTC. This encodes CASSLEGPYEQYF.